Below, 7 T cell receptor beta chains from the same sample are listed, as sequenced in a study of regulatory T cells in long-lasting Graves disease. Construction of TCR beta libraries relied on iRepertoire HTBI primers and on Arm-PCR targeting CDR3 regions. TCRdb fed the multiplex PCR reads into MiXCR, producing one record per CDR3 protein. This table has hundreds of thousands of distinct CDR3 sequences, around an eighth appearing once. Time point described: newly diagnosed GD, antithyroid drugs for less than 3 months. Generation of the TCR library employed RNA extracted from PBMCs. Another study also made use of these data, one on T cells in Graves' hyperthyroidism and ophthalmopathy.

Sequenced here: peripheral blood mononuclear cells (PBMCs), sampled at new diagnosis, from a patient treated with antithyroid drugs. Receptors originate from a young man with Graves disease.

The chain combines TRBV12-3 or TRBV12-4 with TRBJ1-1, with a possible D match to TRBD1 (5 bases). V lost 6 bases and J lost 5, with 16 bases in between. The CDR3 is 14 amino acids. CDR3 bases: TGTGCCAGCAGCATAGCGGGGGTAGGTACTGAAGCTTTCTTT. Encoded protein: CASSIAGVGTEAFF.

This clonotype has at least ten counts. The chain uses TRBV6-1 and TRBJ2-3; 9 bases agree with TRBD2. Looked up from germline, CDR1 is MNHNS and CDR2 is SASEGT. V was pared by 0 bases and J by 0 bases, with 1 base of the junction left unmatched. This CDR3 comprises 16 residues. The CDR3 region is CASSEALAGSTDTQYF. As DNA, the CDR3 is TGTGCCAGCAGTGAAGCGCTAGCGGGGAGCACAGATACGCAGTATTTT.

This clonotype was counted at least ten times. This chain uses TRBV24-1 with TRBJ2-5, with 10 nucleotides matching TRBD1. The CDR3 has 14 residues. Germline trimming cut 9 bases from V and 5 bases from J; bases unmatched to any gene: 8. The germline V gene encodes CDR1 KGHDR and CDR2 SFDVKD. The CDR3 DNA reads TGTGCCACCGCCCGACAGGGGGCTGGTGAGACCCAGTACTTC. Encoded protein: CATARQGAGETQYF.

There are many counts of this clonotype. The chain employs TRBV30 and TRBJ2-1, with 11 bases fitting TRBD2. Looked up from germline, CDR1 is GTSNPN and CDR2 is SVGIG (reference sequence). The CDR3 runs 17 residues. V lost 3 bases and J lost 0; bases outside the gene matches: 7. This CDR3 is CAWSKGLAGFSYNEQFF. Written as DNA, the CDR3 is TGTGCCTGGAGCAAAGGACTAGCGGGCTTCTCCTACAATGAGCAGTTCTTC.

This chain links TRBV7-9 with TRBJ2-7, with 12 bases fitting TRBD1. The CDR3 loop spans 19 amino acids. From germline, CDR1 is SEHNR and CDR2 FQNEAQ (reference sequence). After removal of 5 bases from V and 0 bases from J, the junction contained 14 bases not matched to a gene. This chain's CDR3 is CASSPRDRGLKRISYEQYF. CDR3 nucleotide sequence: TGTGCCAGCAGCCCCCGGGACAGGGGGCTTAAGAGGATCTCCTACGAGCAGTACTTC.

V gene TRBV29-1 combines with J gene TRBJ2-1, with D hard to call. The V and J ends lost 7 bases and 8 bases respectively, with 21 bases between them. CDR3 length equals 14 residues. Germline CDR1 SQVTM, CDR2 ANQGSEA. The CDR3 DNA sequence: TGCAGCGCTCGAAAAGCGACCAATGCCTATGAGCAGTTCTTC. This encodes CSARKATNAYEQFF.

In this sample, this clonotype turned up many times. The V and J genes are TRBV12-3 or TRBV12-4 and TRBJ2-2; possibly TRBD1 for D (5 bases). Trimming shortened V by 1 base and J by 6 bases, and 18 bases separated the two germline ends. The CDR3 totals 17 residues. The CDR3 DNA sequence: TGTGCCAGCAGTTTAGATACTTGGGGCTACGGCGCCGGGGAGCTGTTTTTT. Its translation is CASSLDTWGYGAGELFF.